This entry lists 2 T cell receptor beta chains sequenced from one sample in a study of blood T cell repertoires in COVID-19. Repertoires were generated with immunoSEQ multiplex PCR, while TCRdb's copy carries only in-frame clones and drops some. The data contain about 400,000 clones, around 90% of them singletons. Sample: peripheral blood. The receptors shown here come from a man aged 35 to 55 with acute or convalescent COVID-19.

This chain joins TRBV4-3 and TRBJ1-2; D is unclear. Germline V CDR1 and CDR2: LGHNA, YSLEER. V lost 0 bases, J lost 5 bases, and 19 bases lay in between. The CDR3 loop spans 17 amino acids. DNA of the CDR3: TGCGCCAGCAGCCAAGAACAGACCAGACTAACCTTGTATGGCTACACCTTC. Translation gives CASSQEQTRLTLYGYTF.

This clone came up a few times. This sequence joins TRBV7-2 and TRBJ1-1; no reliable D call. CDR3 length: 14 residues. Trimming left V 1 base short and J 5 bases short, with 11 bases between. Germline CDR1 SGHTA, CDR2 FQGNSA. The CDR3 is CASSLDLGRTEAFF. The CDR3 DNA sequence: TGTGCCAGCAGCTTAGATCTAGGGAGGACTGAAGCTTTCTTT.